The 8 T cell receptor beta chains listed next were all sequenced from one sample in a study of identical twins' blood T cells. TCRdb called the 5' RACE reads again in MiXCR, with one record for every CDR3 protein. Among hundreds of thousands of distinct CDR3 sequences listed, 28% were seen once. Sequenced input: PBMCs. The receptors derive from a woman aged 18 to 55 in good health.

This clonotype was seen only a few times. CDR3 region: CSAMVAGTLYEQYF. DNA of the CDR3: TGCAGTGCTATGGTAGCGGGAACCCTCTACGAGCAGTACTTC. The genes are TRBV20-1 and TRBJ2-7; 8 positions agree with TRBD2. The CDR3 runs 14 residues. Germline V gene sequence: CDR1 DFQATT, CDR2 SNEGSKA (reference sequence). V dropped 4 bases and J dropped 3; count of bases not matched to a gene: 8.

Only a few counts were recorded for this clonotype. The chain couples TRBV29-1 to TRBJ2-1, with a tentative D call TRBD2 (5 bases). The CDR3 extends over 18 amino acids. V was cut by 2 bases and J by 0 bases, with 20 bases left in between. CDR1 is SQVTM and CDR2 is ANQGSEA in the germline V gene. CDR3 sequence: CSVEILPPSRSSYNEQFF. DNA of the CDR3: TGCAGCGTTGAAATCCTACCCCCTAGCCGCAGCTCCTACAATGAGCAGTTCTTC.

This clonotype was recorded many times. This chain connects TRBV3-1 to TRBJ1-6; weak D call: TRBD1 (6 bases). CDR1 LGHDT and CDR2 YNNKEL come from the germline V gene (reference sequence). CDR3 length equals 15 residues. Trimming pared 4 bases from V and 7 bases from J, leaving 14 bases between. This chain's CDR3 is CASSPRTAANSPLHF. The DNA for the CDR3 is TGTGCCAGCAGCCCCCGGACAGCCGCCAATTCACCCCTCCACTTT. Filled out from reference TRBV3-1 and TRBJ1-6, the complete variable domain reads DTAVSQTPKYLVTQMGNDKSIKCEQNLGHDTMYWYKQDSKKFLKIMFSYNNKELIINETVPNRFSPKSPDKAHLNLHINSLELGDSAVYFCASSPRTAANSPLHFGNGTRLTVT.

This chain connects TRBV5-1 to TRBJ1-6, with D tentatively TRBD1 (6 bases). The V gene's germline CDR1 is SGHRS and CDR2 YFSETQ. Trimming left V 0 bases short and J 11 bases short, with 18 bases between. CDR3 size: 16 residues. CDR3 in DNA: TGCGCCAGCAGCTTGGCGACAGGCAGTGGTTTGGCACCCCTCCACTTT. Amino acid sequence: CASSLATGSGLAPLHF.

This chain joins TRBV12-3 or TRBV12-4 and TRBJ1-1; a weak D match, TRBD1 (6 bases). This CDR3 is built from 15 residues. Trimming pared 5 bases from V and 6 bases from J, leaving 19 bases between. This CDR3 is CASSLMGGRGAEAFF. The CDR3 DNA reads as TGTGCCAGCAGTCTTATGGGGGGGCGAGGGGCTGAAGCTTTCTTT.

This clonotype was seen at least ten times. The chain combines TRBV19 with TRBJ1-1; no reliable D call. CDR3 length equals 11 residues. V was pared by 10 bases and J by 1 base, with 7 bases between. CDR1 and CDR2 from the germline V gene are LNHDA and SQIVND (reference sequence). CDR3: CAIWGNTEAFF. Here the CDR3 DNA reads TGTGCCATTTGGGGGAACACTGAAGCTTTCTTT.

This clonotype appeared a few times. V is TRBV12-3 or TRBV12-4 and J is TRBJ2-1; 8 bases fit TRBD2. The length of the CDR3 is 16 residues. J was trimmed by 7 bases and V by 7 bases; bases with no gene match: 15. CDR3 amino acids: CASKLSGAGASNEQFF. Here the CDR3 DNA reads TGTGCCAGCAAACTAAGCGGAGCGGGGGCCTCTAATGAGCAGTTCTTC.

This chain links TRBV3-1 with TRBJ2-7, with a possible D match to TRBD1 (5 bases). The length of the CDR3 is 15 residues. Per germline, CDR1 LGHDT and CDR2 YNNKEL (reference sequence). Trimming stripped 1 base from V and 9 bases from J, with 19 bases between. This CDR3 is CASSQGLTVLDPQYF. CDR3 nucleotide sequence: TGTGCCAGCAGCCAAGGGCTGACAGTTCTAGATCCGCAGTACTTC.